This entry describes one T cell receptor (beta chain). Through a sample-barcoded 5' primer and a J-beta primer mix, a second PCR was run for roughly 6 to 12 cycles. TCRdb independently ran MiXCR on the 5' RACE reads; one entry per CDR3 protein. Of around 800,000 distinct CDR3 sequences in the sample, under 30% are singletons; the top ten hold roughly 3.1%. The sample originates from a study of blood T cells in healthy people across ages. CDR3 size: 17 residues. With 0 bases removed from V and 6 bases from J, the gap between germline ends came to 17 bases. Looked up from germline, CDR1 is MNHEY and CDR2 is SMNVEV (reference sequence). These data were likewise used in another study, on T cells of mothers and their children.

The chain couples TRBV27 to TRBJ1-4; D ambiguous. The sequenced material came from blood. The receptor comes from a boy between 5 and 17 years old in good health. The CDR3 spells CASSLSARRVGYEKLFF. The CDR3 DNA follows: TGTGCCAGCAGTTTATCGGCCCGAAGGGTTGGGTATGAAAAACTGTTTTTT.